Below, one TCR beta chain is given with its context. This specimen comes from a study of blood T cell repertoires in COVID-19. Looking at the study overall: Sites in the United States, Italy and Spain provided acute and convalescent COVID-19 samples. PBMCs, B-cell-depleted T cells, or T cells provided the cDNA or gDNA that made up the material.

Method: immunoSEQ multiplex PCR; TCRdb's copy keeps in-frame clones and lacks some. The sample has under 250,000 clones; approximately 90% are singletons. Germline loops: CDR1 MNHEY, CDR2 SMNVEV (reference sequence). This CDR3 region has 16 residues. The V end was cut by 10 bases, the J end by 0 bases, with 19 bases between. The sample taken for sequencing was peripheral blood. V gene TRBV27 combines with J gene TRBJ1-3; weak D call: TRBD1 (5 bases). This sequence was found in a man aged 30 to 39 with COVID-19, enrolled during active disease. The CDR3 protein is CATGGGEVSSGNTIYF. CDR3 DNA sequence: TGTGCCACTGGGGGAGGGGAAGTTTCCTCTGGAAACACCATATATTTT.